This T cell receptor beta chain stems from a study of HIV-infected patients and healthy controls. Study outcomes and limitations: Untreated HIV+ repertoires had roughly threefold fewer distinct CDR3s and lower Shannon diversity than healthy controls. Healthy controls carried many MAIT alpha-chain CDR3s, while HIV+ repertoires had few. HIV-infected patients and controls differed significantly in mean usage of eight alpha and eight beta V genes.

The repertoire came from unfractionated whole blood and reflected all unsorted peripheral T cells. This clonotype is medium-sized (0.01 to 0.1%) in the sample. What it recognizes is unknown. Reverse transcription used around 500 ng RNA and constant-region primers for alpha and beta. Separate chain-specific third strand synthesis with multiplexing indices produced the alpha and beta libraries. A 5' RACE adapter with a random hexamer and the SP2 primer site was joined to cDNA. TCRdb re-analysed the 5' RACE reads in MiXCR, keeping a single row per CDR3 protein. The table has 15,000 or so distinct CDR3 sequences, 8% to 10% seen once. CDR1 and CDR2 (germline): DFQATT, SNEGSKA (reference sequence). The CDR3 loop spans 16 amino acids. V gave up 3 bases and J gave up 1 base; unmatched junction bases: 10.

This TCR derives from an adult in good health. V usage is TRBV20-1 and J usage is TRBJ2-3; TRBD1 agrees at 7 bases. Material: blood. CDR3 DNA: TGCAGTGCTAGTAACCCCCAGGGGGTGGGCACAGATACGCAGTATTTT. Amino acids: CSASNPQGVGTDTQYF.